This entry features one T cell receptor (beta chain) sequence. Sequenced by immunoSEQ multiplex PCR; TCRdb stores in-frame clones only, minus some. The table includes roughly 2.5 million clones, approximately 90% detected once. CD4+ cells yielded CD45RA+ naive and CD45RA-negative memory subsets. The CDR3 covers 15 residues. The V segment lost 5 bases and the J segment 0 bases; nucleotides outside the gene matches: 4. Germline V gene sequence: CDR1 MNHEY, CDR2 SVGAGI. These data are taken from a study of shared clonotypes between healthy human individuals. The sample consisted of naive CD4+ T cells sorted from blood. Described subset: CD45RA+ positively selected. The TCR was taken from a man aged 18 to 30 in good health. V gene TRBV6-5 combines with J gene TRBJ2-1; TRBD2 matches 7 bases. CDR3 loop: CASSQSSGSYNEQFF. As DNA, the CDR3 is TGTGCCAGCAGTCAATCTAGCGGCTCCTACAATGAGCAGTTCTTC.